This T cell receptor beta chain was found in a study of cytomegalovirus exposure and HLA in healthy donors. Worth noting for this clone: Other nucleotide sequences from this sample produce the same CDR3.

The V and J ends lost 4 bases and 6 bases respectively, with 16 bases between them. This CDR3 comprises 14 residues. Germline CDR1 is SNHLY and CDR2 is FYNNEI. The study ran its PCR with 60 Vbeta and 13 Jbeta primers. Clones were read by immunoSEQ multiplex PCR, and TCRdb kept only the in-frame ones, dropping some. Counted here are 150,000 to 200,000 clones, roughly four fifths occurring once; the ten biggest clones make up approximately 2%. Sequencing was done on a sample of PBMCs. This chain joins TRBV2 and TRBJ2-7, with D hard to call. The source is a woman aged 30 to 39 in good health and CMV-seronegative. The CDR3 sequence: CASSVRLVGGEQYF. The CDR3 coding sequence is TGTGCCAGCAGTGTTAGACTGGTAGGCGGCGAGCAGTACTTC.